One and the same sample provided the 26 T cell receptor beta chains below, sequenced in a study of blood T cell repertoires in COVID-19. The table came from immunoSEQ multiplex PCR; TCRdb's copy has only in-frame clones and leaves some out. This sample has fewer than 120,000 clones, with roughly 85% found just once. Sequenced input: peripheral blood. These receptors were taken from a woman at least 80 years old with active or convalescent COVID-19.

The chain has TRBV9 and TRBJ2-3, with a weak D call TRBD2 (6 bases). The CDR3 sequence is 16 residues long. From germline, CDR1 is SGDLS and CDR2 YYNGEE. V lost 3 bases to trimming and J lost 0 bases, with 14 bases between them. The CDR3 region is CASSDQAGSSTDTQYF. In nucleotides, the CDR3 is TGTGCCAGCAGCGACCAAGCGGGCTCTAGCACAGATACGCAGTATTTT.

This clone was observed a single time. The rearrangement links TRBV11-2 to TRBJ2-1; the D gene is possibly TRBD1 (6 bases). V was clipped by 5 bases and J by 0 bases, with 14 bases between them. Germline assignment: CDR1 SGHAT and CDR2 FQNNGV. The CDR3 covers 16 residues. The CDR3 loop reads CASSLRADSSYNEQFF. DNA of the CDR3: TGTGCCAGCAGCCTTAGGGCGGACAGCTCCTACAATGAGCAGTTCTTC.

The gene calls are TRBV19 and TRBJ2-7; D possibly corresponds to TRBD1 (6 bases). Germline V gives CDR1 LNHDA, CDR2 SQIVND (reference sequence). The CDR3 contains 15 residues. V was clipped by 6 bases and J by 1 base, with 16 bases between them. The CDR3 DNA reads TGTGCCAGTAGCCCCGTTAGGGGGAAATCCTACGAGCAGTACTTC. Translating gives CASSPVRGKSYEQYF.

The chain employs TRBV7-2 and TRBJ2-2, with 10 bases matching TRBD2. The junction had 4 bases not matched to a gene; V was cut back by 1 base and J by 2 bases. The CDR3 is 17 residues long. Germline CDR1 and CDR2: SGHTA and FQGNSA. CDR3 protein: CASSLVGLAINTGELFF. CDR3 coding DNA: TGTGCCAGCAGCTTAGTGGGACTAGCGATTAACACCGGGGAGCTGTTTTTT.

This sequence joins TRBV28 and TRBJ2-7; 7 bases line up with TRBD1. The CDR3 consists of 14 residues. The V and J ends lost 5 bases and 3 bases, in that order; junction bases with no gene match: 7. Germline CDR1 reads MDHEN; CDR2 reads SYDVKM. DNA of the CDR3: TGTGCCAGCAGTAAGGGGGCGGGCGTCTACGAGCAGTACTTC. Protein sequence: CASSKGAGVYEQYF. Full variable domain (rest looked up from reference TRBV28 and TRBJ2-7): DVKVTQSSRYLVKRTGEKVFLECVQDMDHENMFWYRQDPGLGLRLIYFSYDVKMKEKGDIPEGYSVSREKKERFSLILESASTNQTSMYLCASSKGAGVYEQYFGPGTRLTVT.

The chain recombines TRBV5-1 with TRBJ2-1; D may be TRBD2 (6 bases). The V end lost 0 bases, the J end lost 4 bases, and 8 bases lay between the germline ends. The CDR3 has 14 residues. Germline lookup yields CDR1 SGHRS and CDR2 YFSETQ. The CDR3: CASSLGGGYNEQFF. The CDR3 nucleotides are TGCGCCAGCAGCTTGGGGGGAGGTTACAATGAGCAGTTCTTC.

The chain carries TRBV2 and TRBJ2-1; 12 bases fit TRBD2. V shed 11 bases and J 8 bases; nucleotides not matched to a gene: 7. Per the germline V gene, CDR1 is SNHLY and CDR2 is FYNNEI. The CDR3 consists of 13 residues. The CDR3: CAASGLAGYEQFF. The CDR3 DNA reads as TGTGCCGCCAGCGGACTAGCGGGATATGAGCAGTTCTTC.

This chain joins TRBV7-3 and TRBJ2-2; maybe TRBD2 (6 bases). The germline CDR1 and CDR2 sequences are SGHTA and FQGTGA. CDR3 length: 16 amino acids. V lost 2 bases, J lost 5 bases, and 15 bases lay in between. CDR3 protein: CASSLGGRERTGELFF. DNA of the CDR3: TGTGCCAGCAGCTTAGGAGGGAGAGAGCGGACCGGGGAGCTGTTTTTT.

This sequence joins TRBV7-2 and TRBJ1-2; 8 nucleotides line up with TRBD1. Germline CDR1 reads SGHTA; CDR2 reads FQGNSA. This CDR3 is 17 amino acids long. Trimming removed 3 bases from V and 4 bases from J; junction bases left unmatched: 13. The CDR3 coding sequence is TGTGCCAGCAGCTTGTGGACAGGGACGGCGGGGCCCTATGGCTACACCTTC. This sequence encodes CASSLWTGTAGPYGYTF. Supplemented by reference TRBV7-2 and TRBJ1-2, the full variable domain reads GAGVSQSPSNKVTEKGKDVELRCDPISGHTALYWYRQSLGQGLEFLIYFQGNSAPDKSGLPSDRFSAERTGGSVSTLTIQRTQQEDSAVYLCASSLWTGTAGPYGYTFGSGTRLTVV.

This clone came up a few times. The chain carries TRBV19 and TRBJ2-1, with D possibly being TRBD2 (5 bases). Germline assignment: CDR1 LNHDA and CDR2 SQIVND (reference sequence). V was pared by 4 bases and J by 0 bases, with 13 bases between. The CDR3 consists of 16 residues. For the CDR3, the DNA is TGTGCCAGTAGTACTGCGTTACTAGACTCCTACAATGAGCAGTTCTTC. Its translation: CASSTALLDSYNEQFF.

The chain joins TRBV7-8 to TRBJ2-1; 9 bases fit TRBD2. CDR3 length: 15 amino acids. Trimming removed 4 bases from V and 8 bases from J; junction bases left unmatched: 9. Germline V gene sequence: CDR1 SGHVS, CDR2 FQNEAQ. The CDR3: CASSSTSGLSDEQFF. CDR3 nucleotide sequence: TGTGCCAGCAGCTCGACTAGCGGCCTATCTGATGAGCAGTTCTTC.

CDR3 sequence (DNA): TGTGCCAGCAGCGATATGACAGGGGCCCAAGAGACCCAGTACTTC. Translating gives CASSDMTGAQETQYF. The rearrangement joins TRBV7-9 to TRBJ2-5; 8 bases match TRBD1. Germline V gene lookup returns CDR1 SEHNR and CDR2 FQNEAQ (reference sequence). This CDR3 has 15 amino acids. J gave up 1 base and V 5 bases, and 6 bases lay outside the gene matches.

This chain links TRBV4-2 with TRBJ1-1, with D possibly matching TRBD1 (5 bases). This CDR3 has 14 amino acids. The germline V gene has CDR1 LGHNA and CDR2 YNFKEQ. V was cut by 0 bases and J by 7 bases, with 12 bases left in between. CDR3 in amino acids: CASSQDQGAGEAFF. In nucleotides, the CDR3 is TGTGCCAGCAGCCAAGATCAGGGTGCTGGTGAAGCTTTCTTT.

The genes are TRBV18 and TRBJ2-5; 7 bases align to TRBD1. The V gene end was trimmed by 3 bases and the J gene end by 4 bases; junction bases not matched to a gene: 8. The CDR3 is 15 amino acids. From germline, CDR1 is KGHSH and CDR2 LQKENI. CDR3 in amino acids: CASSPTQGSGETQYF. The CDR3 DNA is TGTGCCAGCTCACCCACACAGGGGAGCGGAGAGACCCAGTACTTC.

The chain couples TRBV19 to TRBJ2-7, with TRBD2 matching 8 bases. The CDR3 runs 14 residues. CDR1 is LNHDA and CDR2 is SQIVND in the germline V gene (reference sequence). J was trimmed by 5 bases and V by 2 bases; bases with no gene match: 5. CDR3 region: CASSINSGSNEQYF. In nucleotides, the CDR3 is TGTGCCAGTAGTATAAACAGCGGGAGTAACGAGCAGTACTTC.

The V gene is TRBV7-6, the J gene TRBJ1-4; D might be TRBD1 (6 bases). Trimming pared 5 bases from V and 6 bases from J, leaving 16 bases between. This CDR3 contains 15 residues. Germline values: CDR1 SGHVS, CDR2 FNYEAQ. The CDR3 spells CASSPLDRQYEKLFF. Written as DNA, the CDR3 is TGTGCCAGCAGCCCCCTGGACAGACAGTATGAAAAACTGTTTTTT.

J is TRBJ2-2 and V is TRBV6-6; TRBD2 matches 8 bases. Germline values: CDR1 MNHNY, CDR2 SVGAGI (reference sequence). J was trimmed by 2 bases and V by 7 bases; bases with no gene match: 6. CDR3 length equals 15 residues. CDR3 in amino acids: CASTPTSGNTGELFF. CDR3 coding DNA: TGTGCCAGCACCCCCACTAGCGGCAACACCGGGGAGCTGTTTTTT.

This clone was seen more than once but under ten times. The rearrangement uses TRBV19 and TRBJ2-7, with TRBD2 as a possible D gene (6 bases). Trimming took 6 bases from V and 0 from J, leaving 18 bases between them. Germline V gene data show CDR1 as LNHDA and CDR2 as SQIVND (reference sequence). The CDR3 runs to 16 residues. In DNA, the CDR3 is TGTGCCAGTAGCACAGCCGGGACTGATAGCTCCTACGAGCAGTACTTC. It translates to CASSTAGTDSSYEQYF. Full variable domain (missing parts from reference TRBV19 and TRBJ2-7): DGGITQSPKYLFRKEGQNVTLSCEQNLNHDAMYWYRQDPGQGLRLIYYSQIVNDFQKGDIAEGYSVSREKKESFPLTVTSAQKNPTAFYLCASSTAGTDSSYEQYFGPGTRLTVT.

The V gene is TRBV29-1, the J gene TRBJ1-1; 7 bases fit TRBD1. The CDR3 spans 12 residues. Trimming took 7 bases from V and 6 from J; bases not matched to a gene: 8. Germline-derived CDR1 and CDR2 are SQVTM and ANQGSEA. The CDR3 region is CSGKTGKAEAFF. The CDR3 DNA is TGCAGCGGAAAGACAGGGAAGGCTGAAGCTTTCTTT.

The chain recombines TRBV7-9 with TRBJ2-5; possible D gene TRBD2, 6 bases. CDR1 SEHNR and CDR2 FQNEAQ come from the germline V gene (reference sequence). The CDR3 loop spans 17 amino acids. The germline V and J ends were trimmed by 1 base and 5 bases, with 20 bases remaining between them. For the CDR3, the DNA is TGTGCCAGCAGCTTAGTTGGGGGGAGAGTCAACGGGGAGACCCAGTACTTC. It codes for CASSLVGGRVNGETQYF.

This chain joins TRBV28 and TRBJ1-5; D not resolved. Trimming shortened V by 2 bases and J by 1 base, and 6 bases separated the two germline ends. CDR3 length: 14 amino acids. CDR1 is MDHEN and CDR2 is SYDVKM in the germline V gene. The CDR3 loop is CASSLGGSNQPQHF. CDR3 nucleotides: TGTGCCAGCAGTTTAGGAGGAAGCAATCAGCCCCAGCATTTT.

CDR3 in DNA: TGTGCCAGTAGTATTAGAGGCGGTGGAGTCTCTGGAAACACCATATATTTT. Amino acid sequence: CASSIRGGGVSGNTIYF. The rearrangement uses TRBV19 and TRBJ1-3; no definite D call. V was pared by 3 bases and J by 0 bases, with 15 bases between. The CDR3 covers 17 residues. Looked up from germline, CDR1 is LNHDA and CDR2 is SQIVND (reference sequence).

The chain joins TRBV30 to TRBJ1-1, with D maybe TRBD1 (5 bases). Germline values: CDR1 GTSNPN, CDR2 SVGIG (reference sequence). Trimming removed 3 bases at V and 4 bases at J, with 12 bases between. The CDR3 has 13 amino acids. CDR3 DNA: TGTGCCTGGAGCGCGGTCGGGGGCACTGAAGCTTTCTTT. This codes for CAWSAVGGTEAFF.

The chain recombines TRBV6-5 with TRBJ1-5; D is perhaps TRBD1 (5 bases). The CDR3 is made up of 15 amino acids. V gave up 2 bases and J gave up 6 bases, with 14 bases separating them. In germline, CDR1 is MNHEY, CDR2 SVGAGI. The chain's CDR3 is CASSYRGGETQPQHF. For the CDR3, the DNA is TGTGCCAGCAGTTACCGGGGGGGGGAGACTCAGCCCCAGCATTTT.

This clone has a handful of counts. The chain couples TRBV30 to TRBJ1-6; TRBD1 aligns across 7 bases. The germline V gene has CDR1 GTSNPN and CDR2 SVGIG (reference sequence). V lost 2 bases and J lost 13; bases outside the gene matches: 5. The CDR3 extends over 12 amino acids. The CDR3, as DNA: TGTGCCTGGAGTACGGGACAGCCGCCCCTCCACTTT. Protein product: CAWSTGQPPLHF.

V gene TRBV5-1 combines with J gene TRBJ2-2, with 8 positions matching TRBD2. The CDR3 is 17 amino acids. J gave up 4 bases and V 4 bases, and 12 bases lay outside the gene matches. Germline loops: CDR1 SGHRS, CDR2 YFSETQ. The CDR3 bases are TGCGCCAGCAGCACCCAACCGACGGGAGGGGTCACCGGGGAGCTGTTTTTT. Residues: CASSTQPTGGVTGELFF. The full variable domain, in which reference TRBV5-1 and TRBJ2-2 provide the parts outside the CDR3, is KAGVTQTPRYLIKTRGQQVTLSCSPISGHRSVSWYQQTPGQGLQFLFEYFSETQRNKGNFPGRFSGRQFSNSRSEMNVSTLELGDSALYLCASSTQPTGGVTGELFFGEGSRLTVL.